The 32 T cell receptor beta chains presented below share a single source sample, sequenced in a study of T-cell memory formation after mild COVID-19. TCRdb re-derived calls from the 5' RACE reads in MiXCR, one entry per CDR3 protein. The sample has more than 7,000 distinct CDR3 sequences, roughly a third seen once; the top ten hold around 50%. The sample consisted of PBMCs or a T cell subset sorted from them (not recorded which). The receptor source for this set is an adult woman who had mild COVID-19 (a few samples of this study predate the infection). Cell type and time point are not known.

This clonotype was counted at least ten times. V and J are TRBV7-2 and TRBJ2-5; TRBD1 is a possible D gene (6 bases). Germline V lookup: CDR1 SGHTA, CDR2 FQGNSA. Deletions cut 5 bases from V and 2 bases from J, with 9 bases between. CDR3 size: 13 residues. The CDR3 loop reads CASSQGGQETQYF. The CDR3, as DNA: TGTGCCAGCAGCCAAGGGGGTCAAGAGACCCAGTACTTC.

The table lists this clonotype with many counts. The V and J genes are TRBV11-3 and TRBJ2-1; 13 nucleotides align to TRBD2. This CDR3 is 17 amino acids long. V shed 0 bases and J 9 bases; nucleotides not matched to a gene: 8. CDR1 is SGHNT, CDR2 YENEEA, per germline. CDR3 protein: CASSLDQGLAGVGEQFF. The CDR3 nucleotides read TGTGCCAGCAGCTTAGATCAAGGACTAGCGGGAGTAGGTGAGCAGTTCTTC.

By frequency in the sample, this clonotype is medium-sized (0.01 to 0.1%). V and J are TRBV18 and TRBJ2-5; D not resolved. V was shortened by 3 bases and J by 7 bases, with 12 bases between the two germline ends. This CDR3 has 13 amino acids. In germline, CDR1 is KGHSH, CDR2 LQKENI. The chain's CDR3 is CASSPEDWVTQYF. CDR3 coding DNA: TGTGCCAGCTCACCCGAGGATTGGGTGACCCAGTACTTC.

The J gene is TRBJ1-4, the V gene TRBV5-5, with D maybe TRBD1 (6 bases). The CDR3 sequence is 17 residues long. The ends were cut back, 4 bases at V and 0 bases at J, with 16 bases in the middle. CDR1 and CDR2 from the germline V gene are SGHKS and YYEKEE (reference sequence). This CDR3 is CASSPLQGRATNEKLFF. The CDR3, as DNA: TGTGCCAGCAGCCCGCTACAGGGTCGGGCAACTAATGAAAAACTGTTTTTT.

This clonotype is categorized as medium-sized. The J gene is TRBJ1-2, the V gene TRBV20-1, with TRBD1 matching 9 bases. V gave up 6 bases and J gave up 5 bases; unmatched junction bases: 7. In germline, CDR1 is DFQATT, CDR2 SNEGSKA (reference sequence). The length of the CDR3 is 13 residues. The CDR3 DNA reads as TGCAGTGCAAGGGACAGGGATTCGTATGGCTACACCTTC. It encodes CSARDRDSYGYTF.

This chain joins TRBV5-4 and TRBJ2-6; the match to TRBD1 covers 7 bases. From germline, CDR1 is SGHNT and CDR2 YYREEE (reference sequence). The CDR3 runs 16 residues. The V segment lost 2 bases and the J segment 4 bases; nucleotides outside the gene matches: 6. CDR3 DNA sequence: TGTGCCAGCAGCTTAAAAGGGGGCAAAGGGGCCAACGTCCTGACTTTC. Amino acid sequence: CASSLKGGKGANVLTF.

This clonotype was seen more than once but under ten times. The chain carries TRBV7-2 and TRBJ1-1; D gene ambiguous. Germline CDR1 and CDR2: SGHTA and FQGNSA. V lost 8 bases and J lost 11, with 12 bases in between. The CDR3 consists of 10 residues. The CDR3 DNA follows: TGTGCCAGCGGGCGGTTGGGGGCTTTCTTT. Its protein is CASGRLGAFF.

This clonotype was observed at least ten times. DNA for the CDR3: TGTGCCAGCAGCTTATCCCCGGGAGGGCTCACAGATACGCAGTATTTT. Its translation is CASSLSPGGLTDTQYF. The chain recombines TRBV7-3 with TRBJ2-3; 8 nucleotides agree with TRBD2. The J segment lost 2 bases and the V segment lost 2 bases, leaving 6 bases of the junction unmatched. The CDR3 totals 16 residues. The germline gives CDR1 SGHTA, CDR2 FQGTGA. Filled out from reference TRBV7-3 and TRBJ2-3, the complete variable domain reads GAGVSQTPSNKVTEKGKYVELRCDPISGHTALYWYRQSLGQGPEFLIYFQGTGAADDSGLPNDRFFAVRPEGSVSTLKIQRTERGDSAVYLCASSLSPGGLTDTQYFGPGTRLTVL.

As DNA, the CDR3 is TGTGCCAGCAGCTCCACCGCCTTCGGGGGATCAGATACGCAGTATTTT. As protein: CASSSTAFGGSDTQYF. The chain is built from TRBV6-2 or TRBV6-3 and TRBJ2-3; perhaps TRBD2 as D (6 bases). The germline gives CDR1 MNHEY, CDR2 SVGEGT. The CDR3 length is 16 residues. V was trimmed by 6 bases and J by 4 bases, leaving 20 bases between them.

This clonotype was counted ten times or more. The chain combines TRBV6-2 or TRBV6-3 with TRBJ2-2; 12 bases align to TRBD1. J gave up 10 bases and V 8 bases, and 26 bases lay outside the gene matches. Per the germline V gene, CDR1 is MNHEY and CDR2 is SVGEGT. There are 20 residues in the CDR3. CDR3 sequence reads: CASGGQGQGAMIVWPPELFF. As DNA, the CDR3 is TGTGCCAGCGGCGGTCAGGGACAGGGGGCAATGATAGTCTGGCCCCCGGAGCTGTTTTTT.

This clonotype was counted many times. J is TRBJ2-3 and V is TRBV20-1; D remains ambiguous. CDR1 and CDR2 from the germline V gene are DFQATT and SNEGSKA (reference sequence). V lost 2 bases, J lost 2 bases, and 8 bases lay in between. The CDR3 runs 13 residues. The CDR3 spells CSARNQDTDTQYF. CDR3 sequence (DNA): TGCAGTGCTAGAAATCAGGACACAGATACGCAGTATTTT.

This chain connects TRBV5-6 to TRBJ1-2; D not resolved. V was trimmed by 1 base and J by 6 bases, leaving 7 bases between them. The CDR3 runs 12 residues. Germline V gene lookup returns CDR1 SGHDT and CDR2 YYEEEE. The CDR3 sequence is CASSLRPDGYTF. CDR3 bases: TGTGCCAGCAGCTTGAGACCGGATGGCTACACCTTC. The full variable domain, in which reference TRBV5-6 and TRBJ1-2 provide the parts outside the CDR3, is DAGVTQSPTHLIKTRGQQVTLRCSPKSGHDTVSWYQQALGQGPQFIFQYYEEEERQRGNFPDRFSGHQFPNYSSELNVNALLLGDSALYLCASSLRPDGYTFGSGTRLTVV.

This clonotype has a count of ten or more. The V call is TRBV5-6, the J call TRBJ2-3; D perhaps matches TRBD2 (5 bases). The V end lost 4 bases, the J end lost 2 bases, and 11 bases lay between the germline ends. The CDR3 is made up of 14 amino acids. CDR1 is SGHDT and CDR2 is YYEEEE in the germline V gene. The CDR3 protein is CASSPGGNTDTQYF. Here the CDR3 DNA reads TGTGCCAGCAGCCCAGGAGGAAACACAGATACGCAGTATTTT.

This clonotype was recorded at least ten times. CDR3 sequence (DNA): TGTGCCAGCACCCAGGGTGCTTTGAACACTGAAGCTTTCTTT. Encoded protein: CASTQGALNTEAFF. The chain is built from TRBV6-2 or TRBV6-3 and TRBJ1-1; D is perhaps TRBD1 (5 bases). The CDR3 extends over 14 amino acids. Germline CDR1 is MNHEY and CDR2 is SVGEGT. Trimming removed 7 bases from V and 0 bases from J, with 12 bases in between.

This clonotype came up many times. The gene calls are TRBV29-1 and TRBJ2-3; 7 nucleotides agree with TRBD1. The trim removed 5 bases at V and 2 bases at J, leaving 4 bases unmatched. CDR1 and CDR2 (germline): SQVTM, ANQGSEA. The CDR3 covers 13 residues. CDR3 bases: TGCAGCGTTCCGGGACAGATCACAGATACGCAGTATTTT. Translating gives CSVPGQITDTQYF.

This clonotype was counted many times. The chain combines TRBV29-1 with TRBJ2-4; D may be TRBD1 or TRBD2 (6 bases each). The CDR3 spans 14 residues. Germline assignment: CDR1 SQVTM and CDR2 ANQGSEA. V lost 2 bases to trimming and J lost 3 bases, with 11 bases between them. The DNA of the CDR3 is TGCAGCGTTGAATGGGGGGCGGGCAAAAACATTCAGTACTTC. Residues: CSVEWGAGKNIQYF.

This clonotype was seen ten or more times. The chain is built from TRBV3-1 and TRBJ1-6; 11 nucleotides line up with TRBD1. The CDR3 is made up of 18 amino acids. Germline assignment: CDR1 LGHDT and CDR2 YNNKEL (reference sequence). V was pared by 4 bases and J by 0 bases, with 5 bases of the junction left unmatched. The CDR3 here is CASSRSGQGVSYNSPLHF. The CDR3 DNA is TGTGCCAGCAGCCGCTCGGGACAGGGGGTCTCCTATAATTCACCCCTCCACTTT.

By share, this clonotype counts as medium-sized. The chain combines TRBV12-3 or TRBV12-4 with TRBJ2-1, with D tentatively TRBD2 (5 bases). V lost 7 bases, J lost 9 bases, and 13 bases lay in between. This CDR3 has 12 amino acids. The CDR3 protein is CASTPPRGEQFF. In DNA form, the CDR3 reads TGTGCCAGCACCCCCCCCCGGGGTGAGCAGTTCTTC.

This clonotype has only one observation. The chain recombines TRBV4-3 with TRBJ2-2; 7 nucleotides match TRBD1. V was clipped by 0 bases and J by 6 bases; unmatched bases: 4. This CDR3 is 15 amino acids long. Germline-derived CDR1 and CDR2 are LGHNA and YSLEER. CDR3 sequence: CASSQDEGAPGELFF. The CDR3 DNA follows: TGCGCCAGCAGCCAAGACGAGGGGGCGCCCGGGGAGCTGTTTTTT.

This clonotype has just a few counts. The chain links TRBV5-1 to TRBJ2-5; 9 bases fit TRBD1. The ends lost 4 bases at V and 2 bases at J; junction bases unmatched: 3. The CDR3 extends over 14 amino acids. The V gene's germline CDR1 is SGHRS and CDR2 YFSETQ. DNA of the CDR3: TGCGCCAGCAGCATCGGACAGGGGCAAGAGACCCAGTACTTC. It is translated as CASSIGQGQETQYF.

This clonotype has a single count. The chain is built from TRBV7-2 and TRBJ1-2, with TRBD1 matching over 7 bases. The CDR3 has 15 amino acids. After removal of 6 bases from V and 3 bases from J, the junction contained 10 bases not matched to a gene. Germline lookup yields CDR1 SGHTA and CDR2 FQGNSA. The DNA for the CDR3 is TGTGCCAGCAGACGAAGGGGAGGGGGCGACTATGGCTACACCTTC. It translates to CASRRRGGGDYGYTF.

This clonotype was counted many times. The chain employs TRBV20-1 and TRBJ2-7, with D perhaps matching TRBD1 or TRBD2 (5 bases each). The V and J ends lost 1 base and 0 bases respectively, with 13 bases between them. The CDR3 loop spans 15 amino acids. Germline loops: CDR1 DFQATT, CDR2 SNEGSKA (reference sequence). As DNA, the CDR3 is TGCAGTGCTAGAGGGGACCCAAAGGACTCCTACGAGCAGTACTTC. Encoded protein: CSARGDPKDSYEQYF.

The chain couples TRBV18 to TRBJ2-2, with no clear D. From germline, CDR1 is KGHSH and CDR2 LQKENI. There are 16 residues in the CDR3. V was clipped by 0 bases and J by 1 base, with 9 bases between them. As DNA, the CDR3 is TGTGCCAGCTCACCACCGTCAAGGGAGAACACCGGGGAGCTGTTTTTT. It is translated as CASSPPSRENTGELFF.

V is TRBV7-2 and J is TRBJ2-3, with a tentative D call TRBD2 (5 bases). The CDR3 runs to 14 residues. Germline lookup yields CDR1 SGHTA and CDR2 FQGNSA. V was pared by 5 bases and J by 4 bases, with 13 bases between. Written as DNA, the CDR3 is TGTGCCAGCAGCCTAACTAGGTTTGCAGATACGCAGTATTTT. Translating it yields CASSLTRFADTQYF. Full variable domain (rest looked up from reference TRBV7-2 and TRBJ2-3): GAGVSQSPSNKVTEKGKDVELRCDPISGHTALYWYRQSLGQGLEFLIYFQGNSAPDKSGLPSDRFSAERTGGSVSTLTIQRTQQEDSAVYLCASSLTRFADTQYFGPGTRLTVL.

This clonotype was detected ten times or more. The chain recombines TRBV4-2 with TRBJ1-2; no clear D. CDR3 size: 15 residues. The germline CDR1 and CDR2 sequences are LGHNA and YNFKEQ. V lost 0 bases to trimming and J lost 6 bases, with 14 bases between them. The CDR3 DNA is TGTGCCAGCAGCCAAGATGGGGAGAGTTGGGATGGCTACACCTTC. Translation gives CASSQDGESWDGYTF.

This clonotype was observed a handful of times. V usage is TRBV12-3 or TRBV12-4 and J usage is TRBJ2-3; D gene ambiguous. Trimming removed 3 bases from V and 10 bases from J, with 8 bases in between. The CDR3 is 11 residues long. The CDR3 coding sequence is TGTGCCAGCAGTTTCGGTCCCTCGCAGTATTTT. The encoded protein is CASSFGPSQYF.

This clonotype was recorded at least ten times. The V call is TRBV25-1, the J call TRBJ2-7; 8 bases are a match to TRBD2. Germline V lookup: CDR1 MGHDK, CDR2 SYGVNS. The CDR3 length is 15 residues. Unmatched junction bases numbered 10, after V lost 5 bases and J lost 4 bases. CDR3 sequence reads: CASSYGLAFAYEQYF. In DNA form, the CDR3 reads TGTGCCAGCAGTTACGGACTAGCCTTCGCGTACGAGCAGTACTTC.

This clonotype occurred many times. The chain carries TRBV12-3 or TRBV12-4 and TRBJ1-3; D not resolved. Trimming took off 6 bases at V and 3 bases at J, with 18 bases between the two ends. The CDR3 consists of 16 residues. The CDR3 nucleotides read TGTGCCAGCAGCTCTGGGGAGGGTCTATATGGAAACACCATATATTTT. It encodes CASSSGEGLYGNTIYF.

This clonotype qualifies as medium-sized. V usage is TRBV27 and J usage is TRBJ2-7, with TRBD1 matching 8 bases. CDR1 MNHEY and CDR2 SMNVEV come from the germline V gene (reference sequence). The V and J ends lost 5 bases and 0 bases, in that order; junction bases with no gene match: 15. This CDR3 spans 18 amino acids. The CDR3 sequence: CASSPTPGQGLSSYEQYF. DNA of the CDR3: TGTGCCAGCAGTCCCACGCCCGGACAGGGACTCAGCTCCTACGAGCAGTACTTC.

The chain uses TRBV20-1 and TRBJ2-5; TRBD2 matches 7 bases. J lost 3 bases, V lost 5 bases, and 12 bases had no gene match. From germline, CDR1 is DFQATT and CDR2 SNEGSKA (reference sequence). This CDR3 is 15 amino acids long. CDR3 nucleotides: TGCAGTGCTCCCACACCGGCTAGCGGAAAAGAGACCCAGTACTTC. It translates to CSAPTPASGKETQYF.

Many counts were recorded for this clonotype. The CDR3 DNA is TGTGCCAGCAGCTTATCGACGGGAGGGGATGAGCAGTTCTTC. It yields the protein CASSLSTGGDEQFF. The genes are TRBV7-3 and TRBJ2-1; 8 positions match TRBD2. Germline-derived CDR1 and CDR2 are SGHTA and FQGTGA. The CDR3 contains 14 residues. After removal of 2 bases from V and 8 bases from J, the junction contained 5 bases not matched to a gene. The full variable domain, completed using reference TRBV7-3 and TRBJ2-1, is GAGVSQTPSNKVTEKGKYVELRCDPISGHTALYWYRQSLGQGPEFLIYFQGTGAADDSGLPNDRFFAVRPEGSVSTLKIQRTERGDSAVYLCASSLSTGGDEQFFGPGTRLTVL.

This clonotype has only one observation. The chain recombines TRBV7-2 with TRBJ2-1; 12 nucleotides match TRBD2. Germline V gene sequence: CDR1 SGHTA, CDR2 FQGNSA. This CDR3 has 17 amino acids. J lost 5 bases, V lost 5 bases, and 10 bases had no gene match. The CDR3 bases are TGTGCCAGCAGCCCCAGGCTCACTAGCGGGGGGAACAATGAGCAGTTCTTC. Translated: CASSPRLTSGGNNEQFF.